Listed below are T cell receptor beta chains from one sample, sequenced in a study of T-cell reconstitution after alpha-beta-depleted transplantation in children. TCRdb processed the PCR reads anew with MiXCR; each CDR3 protein has one entry. The sample includes about 580,000 distinct CDR3 sequences, 23% seen only once; the top ten take 11% to 15%. This specimen consisted of PBMCs, mostly from graft donor cells, obtained 360 days after TCRalphabeta/CD19-depleted stem cell transplant. These receptors all stem from a boy under three years old who had a stem cell transplant for acute myeloid leukemia, so the T cells may come from the graft donor. Each CDR3 is given with its conserved first and last residue. Fields, in order: J gene, clone size, D gene, V gene, CDR3 protein, CDR3 DNA. The D gene is left open where the match is weak. Not every row has a clone size; where given, it reads once, few, many or a size class.

TRBJ2-3 - - TRBV20-1 CSAPLSHTQYF TGCAGTGCCCCCCTTTCCCATACGCAGTATTTT
TRBJ2-2 - - TRBV12-3/TRBV12-4 CASSRRGRSAGELFF TGTGCCAGCTCCCGTAGGGGCAGATCGGCCGGGGAGCTGTTTTTT
TRBJ2-2 once TRBD1 TRBV20-1 CSATSGQANGELFF TGCAGTGCTACGTCGGGACAGGCTAACGGGGAGCTGTTTTTT
TRBJ2-1 - TRBD2 TRBV20-1 CSARESGTSGGPHPNEQFF TGCAGTGCTAGGGAATCCGGGACTAGCGGGGGGCCGCACCCCAATGAGCAGTTCTTC
TRBJ1-1 few - TRBV25-1 CASSALGGGGTEAFF TGTGCCAGCAGTGCCCTCGGCGGGGGCGGCACTGAAGCTTTCTTT
TRBJ2-6 few TRBD1 TRBV29-1 CSVGTGGRWANVLTF TGCAGCGTTGGGACAGGGGGACGGTGGGCCAACGTCCTGACTTTC
TRBJ1-1 many - TRBV7-6 CASSLGRGFHTEAFF TGTGCCAGCAGCTTAGGGAGGGGTTTTCACACTGAAGCTTTCTTT
TRBJ2-5 few - TRBV18 CASSPWKKETQYF TGTGCCAGCTCACCCTGGAAGAAGGAGACCCAGTACTTC
TRBJ2-3 many TRBD2 TRBV20-1 CSVRGGGTDTQYF TGCAGTGTACGGGGGGGCGGGACGGATACGCAGTATTTT
TRBJ2-7 - - TRBV11-2 CASSRLSSSYEQYF TGTGCCAGCAGCCGACTTTCAAGCTCCTACGAGCAGTACTTC
TRBJ2-3 few TRBD2 TRBV20-1 CSAERGVGTDTQYF TGCAGTGCGGAACGGGGGGTGGGGACAGATACGCAGTATTTT